This T cell receptor beta chain was sequenced during a study of blood T cells in healthy people across ages. Study findings and constraints: More naive CD4+ cells and higher diversity were found in long-lived than in aged donors.

Per sample, no less than 6 micrograms of total RNA were extracted. This CDR3 comprises 13 residues. CDR1 is MNHEY, CDR2 SMNVEV, per germline (reference sequence). The V and J ends lost 11 bases and 2 bases, in that order; junction bases with no gene match: 6. A sample-barcoded 5' primer and a J-beta primer mix were used in a second PCR of about 6 to 11 cycles. Carrying 12 random nucleotides, a template-switch adaptor labeled each individual cDNA molecule. TCRdb ran MiXCR on the 5' RACE reads and lists one entry per CDR3 protein. Of around 900,000 distinct CDR3 sequences listed, 29% are singletons. This clonotype was found many times. The antigen remains undetermined.

The chain uses TRBV27 and TRBJ2-1; TRBD1 matches 7 bases. Material for sequencing was blood. The source of this sequence is a woman aged 80 or older in good health. CDR3 sequence reads: CAVGDSPYNEQFF. The DNA of the CDR3 is TGTGCCGTTGGGGACAGCCCCTACAATGAGCAGTTCTTC.